This T cell receptor (beta chain) came from a study of blood T cell repertoires in COVID-19. Overall study: Some COVID-19 samples were acute and others convalescent; all came from the United States, Italy and Spain.

Original processing notes: Reference gene primer amplification in the assay estimated nucleated cell counts. Sequenced by immunoSEQ multiplex PCR; TCRdb stores in-frame clones only, minus some. V, J and clone size derive from that table, while D and trimming were established from the DNA sequence. The data contain about 270,000 clones, 85% to 90% of them seen just once; the ten biggest clones take up roughly 3.9%. Allocation to cohorts depended on clinical history reported by the participants. The germline gives CDR1 LGHDT, CDR2 YNNKEL (reference sequence). Between the trimmed V and J ends, which lost 0 bases and 3 bases, there was a span of 9 bases. The length of the CDR3 is 15 residues. This clone was seen only once.

This chain links TRBV3-1 (or the pseudogene TRBV3-2) with TRBJ1-5, with a weak D call TRBD1 (5 bases). This TCR was sampled from a woman in her twenties or thirties with acute COVID-19. Sequenced sample: PBMCs or T cells enriched from blood (not recorded which). CDR3 nucleotide sequence: TGTGCCAGCAGCCAAGATTCAGGGTACAATCAGCCCCAGCATTTT. The encoded protein is CASSQDSGYNQPQHF.